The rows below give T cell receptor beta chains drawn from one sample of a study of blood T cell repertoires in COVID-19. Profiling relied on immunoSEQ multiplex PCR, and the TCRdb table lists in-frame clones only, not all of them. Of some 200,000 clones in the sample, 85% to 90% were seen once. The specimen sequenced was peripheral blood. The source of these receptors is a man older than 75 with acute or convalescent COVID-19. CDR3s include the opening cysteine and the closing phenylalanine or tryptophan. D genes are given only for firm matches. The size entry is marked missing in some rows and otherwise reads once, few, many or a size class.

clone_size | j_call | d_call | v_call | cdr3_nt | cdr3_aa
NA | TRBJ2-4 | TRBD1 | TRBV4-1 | TGCGCCAGCAGCCAAAATCCCGCCACAGGGGAACGGACCAAAAACATTCAGTACTTC | CASSQNPATGERTKNIQYF
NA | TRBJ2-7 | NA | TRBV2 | TGTGCCACCAGCTCACAGAACTACGAGCAGTACTTC | CATSSQNYEQYF
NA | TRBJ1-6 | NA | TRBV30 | TGTGCCTGGACGGCGGGATCACCCCTCCACTTT | CAWTAGSPLHF
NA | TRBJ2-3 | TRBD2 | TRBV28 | TGTGCCAGCAGTTTAGCGGGAGGGTTTGATACGCAGTATTTT | CASSLAGGFDTQYF
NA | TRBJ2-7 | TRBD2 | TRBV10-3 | TGTGCCACCACCCCGGGACTAGCGGCCAGCTCCTACGAGCAGTACTTC | CATTPGLAASSYEQYF
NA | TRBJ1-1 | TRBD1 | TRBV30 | TGTGCCTGGGGAATACAACCGGGACAGGGGGCGCGGAACACTGAAGCTTTCTTT | CAWGIQPGQGARNTEAFF
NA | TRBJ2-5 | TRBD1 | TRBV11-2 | TGTGCCAGCAGCCGGGACAGGAGCCAAGAGACCCAGTACTTC | CASSRDRSQETQYF
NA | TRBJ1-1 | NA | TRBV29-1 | TGCAGCGCCGCCCGGGACAAAGTTCGGACTGAAGCTTTCTTT | CSAARDKVRTEAFF
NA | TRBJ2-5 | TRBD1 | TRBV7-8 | TGTGCCAGCAGCCAAACCGAGGACAGGACCCAAGAGACCCAGTACTTC | CASSQTEDRTQETQYF
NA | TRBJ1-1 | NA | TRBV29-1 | TGCAGCGTTGAAGGGGGCAGGACTGAAGCTTTCTTT | CSVEGGRTEAFF
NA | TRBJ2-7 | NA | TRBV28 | TGTGCCAGCAGTTCCGGGACATTGATCTACGAGCAGTACTTC | CASSSGTLIYEQYF
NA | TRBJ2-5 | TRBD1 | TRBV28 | TGTGCCAGCAGTTCCCTCTTGGGGACAGTCTCACAAGAGACCCAGTACTTC | CASSSLLGTVSQETQYF
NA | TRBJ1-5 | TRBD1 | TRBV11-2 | TGTGCCAGCAGCTTAGGGCCCCTGACAGGGGGTGGTGATCAGCCCCAGCATTTT | CASSLGPLTGGGDQPQHF
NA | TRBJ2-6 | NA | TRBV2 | TGTGCCAGCAGAGGACAGGGGGCCAACGTCCTGACTTTC | CASRGQGANVLTF
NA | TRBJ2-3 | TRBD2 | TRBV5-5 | TGTGCCAGCAGCCAGGGACTAGCGGGTTTCACAGATACGCAGTATTTT | CASSQGLAGFTDTQYF
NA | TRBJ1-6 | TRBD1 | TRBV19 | TGTGCCAGTAGTGAGGGGGCGCGTGTTAATTCACCCCTCCACTTT | CASSEGARVNSPLHF
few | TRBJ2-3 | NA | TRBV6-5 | TGTGCCAGCAGTACTAGACTAGGCACAGATACGCAGTATTTT | CASSTRLGTDTQYF
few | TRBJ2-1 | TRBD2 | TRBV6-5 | TGTGCCAGCAGGGGGACTAGCGGGAGTGCTGAGCAGTTCTTC | CASRGTSGSAEQFF
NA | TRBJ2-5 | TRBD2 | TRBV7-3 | TGTGCCAGCAGCGTTAGCGGGAGGGGGGAGACCCAGTACTTC | CASSVSGRGETQYF
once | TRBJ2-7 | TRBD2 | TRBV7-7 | TGTGCCAGCAGCCCCGGGACTAGCGGGAAGCACGAGCAGTACTTC | CASSPGTSGKHEQYF
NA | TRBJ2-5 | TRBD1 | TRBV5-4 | TGTGCCAGCAGCTGGGGACAGGGGTACGGGGAGACCCAGTACTTC | CASSWGQGYGETQYF
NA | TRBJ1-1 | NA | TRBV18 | TGTGCCAGCTCCTCCAACGGGGGGGGCGACTCTGAAGCTTTCTTT | CASSSNGGGDSEAFF